This passage covers 27 T cell receptor beta chains from one sample sequenced in a study of blood T cell dynamics during melanoma immunotherapy. This sample's time point: week 3, after first cycle of checkpoint inhibitor. The protocol was immunoSEQ multiplex PCR, while the TCRdb copy is restricted to in-frame clones and leaves out a portion. The table lists several thousand clones, roughly 85% of them singletons. Sample: blood, taken from a patient treated with checkpoint blockade. The receptors derive from a human donor with melanoma. Some clones in this sample may be carry-over from other donors' samples.

V usage is TRBV6-6 and J usage is TRBJ1-5, with a possible D match to TRBD1 (5 bases). Germline V gives CDR1 MNHNY, CDR2 SVGAGI (reference sequence). V lost 5 bases, J lost 3 bases, and 14 bases lay in between. There are 15 residues in the CDR3. The DNA for the CDR3 is TGTGCCAGCAGTCCGACTTTAGGGGACAATCAGCCCCAGCATTTT. This sequence encodes CASSPTLGDNQPQHF.

V gene TRBV5-1 combines with J gene TRBJ2-2; D uncertain. CDR1 is SGHRS, CDR2 YFSETQ, per germline. Trimming left V 5 bases short and J 2 bases short, with 4 bases between. The CDR3 runs 12 residues. In DNA, the CDR3 is TGCGCCAGCAGACAAAACACCGGGGAGCTGTTTTTT. It specifies CASRQNTGELFF.

The J gene is TRBJ2-7, the V gene TRBV5-1; 9 positions match TRBD1. The CDR3 has 14 amino acids. Germline loops: CDR1 SGHRS, CDR2 YFSETQ. V was clipped by 4 bases and J by 2 bases; unmatched bases: 4. CDR3: CASSEDRGAYEQYF. The CDR3 DNA reads as TGCGCCAGCAGCGAAGACAGGGGGGCCTACGAGCAGTACTTC.

The chain has TRBV7-2 and TRBJ2-2; 8 nucleotides align to TRBD1. Losses at the gene ends were 4 bases for V and 1 base for J; bases not matched to a gene: 2. CDR3 length: 15 amino acids. CDR1 is SGHTA and CDR2 is FQGNSA in the germline V gene. Here the CDR3 reads CASSSGGWNTGELFF. As DNA, the CDR3 is TGTGCCAGCAGCTCAGGGGGCTGGAACACCGGGGAGCTGTTTTTT.

In this sample, this clone turned up a few times. This chain links TRBV20-1 with TRBJ1-1, with D perhaps TRBD1 (5 bases). This CDR3 spans 11 amino acids. The germline gives CDR1 DFQATT, CDR2 SNEGSKA (reference sequence). Here the CDR3 DNA reads TGCAGCTTGCAGGGGAACACTGAAGCTTTCTTT. Amino acid sequence: CSLQGNTEAFF.

The rearrangement joins TRBV19 to TRBJ2-3; TRBD1 matches 9 bases. The CDR3 is 16 amino acids. V gave up 5 bases and J gave up 5 bases; unmatched junction bases: 11. Germline values: CDR1 LNHDA, CDR2 SQIVND (reference sequence). Written as DNA, the CDR3 is TGTGCCAGTAGTCCGCCCGGCACAGGGGGCAGAGATACGCAGTATTTT. Encoded protein: CASSPPGTGGRDTQYF.

This chain uses TRBV27 with TRBJ2-7; the D gene is possibly TRBD1 (5 bases). Germline assignment: CDR1 MNHEY and CDR2 SMNVEV (reference sequence). With 5 bases removed from V and 2 bases from J, the gap between germline ends came to 13 bases. The CDR3 is 14 residues long. The DNA of the CDR3 is TGTGCCAGCAGTCTTTCAGGGCCTACCTACGAGCAGTACTTC. Translated, it gives CASSLSGPTYEQYF.

The chain uses TRBV2 and TRBJ2-1; D is undetermined. The CDR3 is 11 amino acids. Trimming removed 7 bases from V and 5 bases from J, with 6 bases in between. CDR1 SNHLY and CDR2 FYNNEI come from the germline V gene. Written as DNA, the CDR3 is TGTGCCAGCACAAGGAACAATGAGCAGTTCTTC. This sequence encodes CASTRNNEQFF.

This sequence joins TRBV2 and TRBJ1-1, with a possible D match to TRBD1 (5 bases). Trimming took 7 bases from V and 4 from J, leaving 10 bases between them. In germline, CDR1 is SNHLY, CDR2 FYNNEI. CDR3 length: 12 residues. The CDR3 DNA reads as TGTGCCAGCAAACGGGGGGGCACTGAAGCTTTCTTT. This sequence encodes CASKRGGTEAFF.

The chain is built from TRBV7-4 and TRBJ2-7; 10 bases align to TRBD1. The trim removed 5 bases at V and 2 bases at J, leaving 6 bases unmatched. The germline gives CDR1 SGHVT, CDR2 SQSDAQ. There are 15 residues in the CDR3. CDR3: CASSLSGTGAYEQYF. The CDR3 nucleotides read TGTGCCAGCAGCCTCTCCGGGACAGGGGCCTACGAGCAGTACTTC.

DNA for the CDR3: TGTGCCAGCGCCTTCGGAGGGGCTGGGGAGCAGTACTTC. Translating gives CASAFGGAGEQYF. The chain couples TRBV28 to TRBJ2-5; tentative D call: TRBD2 (6 bases). Per germline, CDR1 MDHEN and CDR2 SYDVKM. The CDR3 runs to 13 residues. V was shortened by 8 bases and J by 11 bases, with 21 bases between the two germline ends.

The rearrangement links TRBV5-6 to TRBJ2-3; no clear D gene. Trimming shortened V by 7 bases and J by 6 bases, and 21 bases separated the two germline ends. The germline CDR1 and CDR2 sequences are SGHDT and YYEEEE. This CDR3 has 15 residues. CDR3 in amino acids: CASSARRTDRDTQYF. The CDR3 DNA reads as TGTGCCAGCTCGGCGCGGCGGACCGATAGGGATACGCAGTATTTT.

This clone was observed a handful of times. V is TRBV27 and J is TRBJ2-7; 12 bases fit TRBD2. With 5 bases clipped from V and 6 bases from J, the junction kept 8 bases outside the gene matches. Germline V gene sequence: CDR1 MNHEY, CDR2 SMNVEV (reference sequence). The CDR3 is 15 residues long. For the CDR3, the DNA is TGTGCCAGCAGTGTGACTAGCGGGAGTCCACTCGAGCAGTACTTC. Residues: CASSVTSGSPLEQYF.

The V and J genes are TRBV6-4 and TRBJ2-1, with 8 bases matching TRBD2. The CDR3 spans 14 residues. Germline CDR1 is MRHNA and CDR2 is SNTAGT. With V trimmed by 4 bases and J by 5 bases, 4 bases remained unmatched. The CDR3 DNA is TGTGCCAGCAGTGCGGGGGGGCCTCACAATGAGCAGTTCTTC. Protein product: CASSAGGPHNEQFF.

The chain combines TRBV7-2 with TRBJ1-5; D is possibly TRBD1 (6 bases). Per germline, CDR1 SGHTA and CDR2 FQGNSA. The CDR3 runs 17 residues. Between the trimmed V and J ends, which lost 0 bases and 5 bases, there was a span of 17 bases. The CDR3 nucleotides read TGTGCCAGCAGCTTAGCGTCGACAGGACCCCTTCATCAGCCCCAGCATTTT. Translation: CASSLASTGPLHQPQHF. The whole variable domain, remainder taken from reference TRBV7-2 and TRBJ1-5, is GAGVSQSPSNKVTEKGKDVELRCDPISGHTALYWYRQSLGQGLEFLIYFQGNSAPDKSGLPSDRFSAERTGGSVSTLTIQRTQQEDSAVYLCASSLASTGPLHQPQHFGDGTRLSIL.

V is TRBV9 and J is TRBJ2-2; the match to TRBD2 covers 11 bases. CDR1 and CDR2 from the germline V gene are SGDLS and YYNGEE. Trimming at V came to 4 bases and at J to 1 base, leaving 6 bases not matched to a gene. The CDR3 has 17 residues. The CDR3 coding sequence is TGTGCCAGCAGCCCCCCTGGGACTAGCGGGAACACCGGGGAGCTGTTTTTT. Encoded protein: CASSPPGTSGNTGELFF.

J is TRBJ1-1 and V is TRBV6-1; D is undetermined. Trimming took off 2 bases at V and 2 bases at J, with 9 bases between the two ends. The CDR3 runs 14 residues. Germline assignment: CDR1 MNHNS and CDR2 SASEGT. The chain's CDR3 is CASSEPPFNTEAFF. The CDR3 coding sequence is TGTGCCAGCAGTGAACCTCCCTTTAACACTGAAGCTTTCTTT.

This rearrangement joins TRBV2 to TRBJ2-2, with 7 bases fitting TRBD1. This CDR3 is 16 amino acids long. Germline V gene lookup returns CDR1 SNHLY and CDR2 FYNNEI. Germline trimming cut 6 bases from V and 4 bases from J; bases unmatched to any gene: 11. In DNA form, the CDR3 reads TGTGCCAGCAGGAAAGAAGGGGGCTCCGGCACCGGGGAGCTGTTTTTT. Encoded protein: CASRKEGGSGTGELFF.

The V call is TRBV5-1, the J call TRBJ1-4; tentative D call: TRBD1 (5 bases). The germline V gene has CDR1 SGHRS and CDR2 YFSETQ. The CDR3 is made up of 14 amino acids. V shed 5 bases and J shed 7 bases, with 15 bases lying between them. The CDR3 DNA sequence: TGCGCCAGCAGACCAGCAGGGCGAAGTGAAAAACTGTTTTTT. This translates into CASRPAGRSEKLFF.

This chain links TRBV7-2 with TRBJ1-2, with D possibly being TRBD1 (5 bases). Trimming pared 5 bases from V and 4 bases from J, leaving 14 bases between. The length of the CDR3 is 14 residues. Germline assignment: CDR1 SGHTA and CDR2 FQGNSA. In nucleotides, the CDR3 is TGTGCCAGCAGCGACAGAGGAAAGACCTATGGCTACACCTTC. This gives the protein CASSDRGKTYGYTF.

The chain employs TRBV4-2 and TRBJ1-5; D is unresolved. Germline-derived CDR1 and CDR2 are LGHNA and YNFKEQ. V gave up 1 base and J gave up 0 bases, with 7 bases separating them. The CDR3 totals 15 residues. The CDR3 region is CASSQGTDSNQPQHF. In DNA form, the CDR3 reads TGTGCCAGCAGCCAAGGGACCGATAGCAATCAGCCCCAGCATTTT.

The genes are TRBV29-1 and TRBJ2-5; 7 bases fit TRBD1. The V and J ends lost 6 bases and 1 base, in that order; junction bases with no gene match: 5. This CDR3 spans 13 amino acids. CDR1 is SQVTM, CDR2 ANQGSEA, per germline. As DNA, the CDR3 is TGCAGCGTCCAGCGACAGGGCCAAGAGACCCAGTACTTC. Amino acids: CSVQRQGQETQYF.

The chain has TRBV5-1 and TRBJ2-3, with D possibly being TRBD1 (5 bases). CDR1 is SGHRS, CDR2 YFSETQ, per germline. The CDR3 covers 15 residues. The V end was cut by 3 bases, the J end by 0 bases, with 11 bases between. The CDR3 loop reads CASSWTDTSTDTQYF. As DNA, the CDR3 is TGCGCCAGCAGCTGGACGGACACCAGCACAGATACGCAGTATTTT.

This clone was recorded once. V and J are TRBV5-5 and TRBJ1-2; D gene uncertain. Trimming removed 3 bases at V and 7 bases at J, with 7 bases between. The V gene's germline CDR1 is SGHKS and CDR2 YYEKEE (reference sequence). The CDR3 loop spans 11 amino acids. The CDR3: CASSSGGGYTF. DNA of the CDR3: TGTGCCAGCAGCTCGGGAGGTGGCTACACCTTC. The full variable domain, rest sourced from reference TRBV5-5 and TRBJ1-2, is DAGVTQSPTHLIKTRGQQVTLRCSPISGHKSVSWYQQVLGQGPQFIFQYYEKEERGRGNFPDRFSARQFPNYSSELNVNALLLGDSALYLCASSSGGGYTFGSGTRLTVV.

The chain combines TRBV10-2 with TRBJ2-6; 11 bases agree with TRBD1. In germline, CDR1 is WSHSY, CDR2 SAAADI. The CDR3 runs to 17 residues. J gave up 3 bases and V 6 bases, and 7 bases lay outside the gene matches. For the CDR3, the DNA is TGCGCCAGCAGACGGACAGGGGGCGGGAGTGGGGCCAACGTCCTGACTTTC. This encodes CASRRTGGGSGANVLTF.

This chain joins TRBV5-1 and TRBJ1-4; unclear D gene. In germline, CDR1 is SGHRS, CDR2 YFSETQ. Between the trimmed V and J ends, which lost 4 bases and 0 bases, there was a span of 7 bases. The CDR3 has 14 amino acids. CDR3 DNA sequence: TGCGCCAGCAGCCAGCTTGCAACTAATGAAAAACTGTTTTTT. Translated: CASSQLATNEKLFF.

The CDR3: CASSPSGGAAKNIQYF. DNA of the CDR3: TGTGCCAGCAGCCCAAGCGGGGGGGCAGCCAAAAACATTCAGTACTTC. The rearrangement joins TRBV5-4 to TRBJ2-4; TRBD2 agrees at 10 bases. CDR3 length: 16 amino acids. Trimming took 4 bases from V and 0 from J; bases not matched to a gene: 4. Germline CDR1 reads SGHNT; CDR2 reads YYREEE (reference sequence).